This TCR beta chain was identified during a study of cytomegalovirus exposure and HLA in healthy donors. Study conclusions and caveats: Analysis performed later showed TCR beta chains linked to HLA being more clonally expanded than equally common others.

The PCR made use of 60 Vbeta and 13 Jbeta primers. Measured with immunoSEQ multiplex PCR; TCRdb has only the in-frame clones, and not every one. The table has about 110,000 clones, more than 65% seen once. Worth noting for this clone: The target antigen is unknown. At one of its ends the junction is not consistent with the germline gene, which may arise from a read error.

Germline lookup yields CDR1 SEHNR and CDR2 FQNEAQ (reference sequence). This CDR3 is 13 amino acids long. The chain couples TRBV7-9 to TRBJ2-7; tentative D call: TRBD1 (6 bases). The TCR was taken from a man aged 25-45 years in good health and CMV-seropositive. The sample comprised PBMCs. In nucleotides, the CDR3 is TGTTCCAGCAGCTTAAGGACAGAGTACGAGCAGTACTTC. The encoded protein is CSSSLRTEYEQYF.